This TCR beta chain was recovered during a study of T cells in Graves' hyperthyroidism and ophthalmopathy. Across the study: Peripheral blood was obtained at initial diagnosis, preceding any treatment.

Amplified TCR beta CDR3 regions came from RNA transcripts. The HTBI set primed first-round TCR CDR3 RT-PCR. Each CDR3 protein is one row after TCRdb ran MiXCR on the multiplex PCR reads. The profile shows under 800,000 distinct CDR3 sequences, about 14% of them singletons. As to this clonotype: Its antigen remains unidentified. This may stem from a read error, because a much larger clone lies one nucleotide away.

Whole-study findings and limits: Most thyroid-expanded clonotypes above 0.001 were also found in blood.

For the diagnoses, clinical symptoms, serum thyroxine and TRAb, thyroid ultrasound and orbital computed tomography were used. An approximately 10 ml volume of fresh peripheral blood provided the PBMCs. CDR3 size: 13 residues. Germline V gene lookup returns CDR1 MNHEY and CDR2 SVGEGT. V lost 5 bases and J lost 7, with 12 bases in between. Sequencing used blood. This sequence originates from a woman aged 18-29 years with Graves' hyperthyroidism. This chain joins TRBV6-2 or TRBV6-3 and TRBJ2-1; D unresolved. The DNA of the CDR3 is TGTGCCAGCAGTGACGACATCGAGAATGAGCAGTTCTTC. Amino acid sequence: CASSDDIENEQFF.